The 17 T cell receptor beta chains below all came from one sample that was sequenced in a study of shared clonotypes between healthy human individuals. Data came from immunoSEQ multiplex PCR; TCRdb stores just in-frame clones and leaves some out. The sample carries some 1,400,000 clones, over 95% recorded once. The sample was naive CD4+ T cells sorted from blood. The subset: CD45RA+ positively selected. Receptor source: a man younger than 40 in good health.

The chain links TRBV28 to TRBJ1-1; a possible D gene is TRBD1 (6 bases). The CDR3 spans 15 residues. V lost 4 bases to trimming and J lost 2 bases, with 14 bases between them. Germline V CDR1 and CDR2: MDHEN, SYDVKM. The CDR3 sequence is CASSSVGTINTEAFF. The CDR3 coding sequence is TGTGCCAGCAGTTCGGTGGGGACAATAAACACTGAAGCTTTCTTT.

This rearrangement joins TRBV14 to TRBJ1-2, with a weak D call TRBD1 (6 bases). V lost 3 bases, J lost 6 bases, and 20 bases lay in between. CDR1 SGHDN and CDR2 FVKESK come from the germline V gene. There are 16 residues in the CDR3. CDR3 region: CASSQTLGGGIDGYTF. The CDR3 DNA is TGTGCCAGCAGCCAGACCCTCGGTGGGGGCATCGATGGCTACACCTTC.

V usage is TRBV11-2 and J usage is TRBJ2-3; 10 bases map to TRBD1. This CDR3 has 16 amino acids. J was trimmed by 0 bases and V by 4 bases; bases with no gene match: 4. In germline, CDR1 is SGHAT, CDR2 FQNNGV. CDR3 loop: CASSSGQGESTDTQYF. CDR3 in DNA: TGTGCCAGCAGCTCCGGACAGGGGGAAAGCACAGATACGCAGTATTTT.

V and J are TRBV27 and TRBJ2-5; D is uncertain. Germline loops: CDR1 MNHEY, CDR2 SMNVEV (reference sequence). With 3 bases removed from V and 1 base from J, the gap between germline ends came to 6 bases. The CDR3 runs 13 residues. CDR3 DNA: TGTGCCAGCAGTTTTCGCCTCCAAGAGACCCAGTACTTC. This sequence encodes CASSFRLQETQYF.

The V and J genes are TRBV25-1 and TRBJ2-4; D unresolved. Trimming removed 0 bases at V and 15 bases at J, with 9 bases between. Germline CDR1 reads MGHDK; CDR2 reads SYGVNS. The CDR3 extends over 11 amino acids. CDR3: CASSEYPVWYF. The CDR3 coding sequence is TGTGCCAGCAGTGAATATCCGGTCTGGTACTTC.

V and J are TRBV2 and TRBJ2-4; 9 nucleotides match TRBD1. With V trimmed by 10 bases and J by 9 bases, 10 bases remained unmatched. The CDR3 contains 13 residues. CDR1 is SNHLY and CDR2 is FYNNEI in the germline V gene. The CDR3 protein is CAISRDRAPIQYF. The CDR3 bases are TGTGCCATATCCCGGGACAGGGCTCCCATTCAGTACTTC.

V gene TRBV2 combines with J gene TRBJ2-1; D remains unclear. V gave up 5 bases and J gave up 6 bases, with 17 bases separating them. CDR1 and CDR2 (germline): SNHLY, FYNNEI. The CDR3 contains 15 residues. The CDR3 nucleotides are TGTGCCAGCAGTCTCCTCGGCGCCCGCCCCAATGAGCAGTTCTTC. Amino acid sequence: CASSLLGARPNEQFF.

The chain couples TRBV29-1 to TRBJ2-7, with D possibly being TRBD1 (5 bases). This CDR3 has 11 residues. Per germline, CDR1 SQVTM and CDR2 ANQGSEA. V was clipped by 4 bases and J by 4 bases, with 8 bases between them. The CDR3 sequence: CSVGTTYEQYF. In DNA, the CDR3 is TGCAGCGTTGGGACAACTTACGAGCAGTACTTC.

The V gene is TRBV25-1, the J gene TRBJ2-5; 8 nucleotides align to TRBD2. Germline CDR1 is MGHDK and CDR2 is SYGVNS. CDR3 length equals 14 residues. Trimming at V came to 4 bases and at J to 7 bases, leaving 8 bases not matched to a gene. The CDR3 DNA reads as TGTGCCAGCAGTGGCCTCGGGGGGGCGGGGACCCAGTACTTC. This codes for CASSGLGGAGTQYF.

The CDR3 loop reads CASTGSLRTQYF. The DNA for the CDR3 is TGTGCCAGCACCGGGAGTTTGCGGACCCAGTACTTC. The rearrangement links TRBV6-1 to TRBJ2-5; tentative D call: TRBD2 (6 bases). The CDR3 sequence is 12 residues long. V gave up 7 bases and J gave up 7 bases, with 13 bases separating them. CDR1 is MNHNS and CDR2 is SASEGT in the germline V gene.

The CDR3 spells CASDTTAGEAFF. The CDR3 DNA sequence: TGTGCCAGCGACACGACGGCTGGTGAAGCTTTCTTT. The rearrangement joins TRBV18 to TRBJ1-1; D gene uncertain. V was trimmed by 8 bases and J by 7 bases, leaving 14 bases between them. CDR3 size: 12 residues. CDR1 is KGHSH, CDR2 LQKENI, per germline.

This CDR3 reads CASSTRTGIGGYTF. The CDR3, as DNA: TGTGCCAGCAGCACCCGGACAGGGATCGGTGGCTACACCTTC. This chain links TRBV5-6 with TRBJ1-2; 8 nucleotides line up with TRBD1. Germline V gives CDR1 SGHDT, CDR2 YYEEEE. V gave up 4 bases and J gave up 7 bases; unmatched junction bases: 9. The CDR3 is 14 amino acids. Full variable domain (missing parts from reference TRBV5-6 and TRBJ1-2): DAGVTQSPTHLIKTRGQQVTLRCSPKSGHDTVSWYQQALGQGPQFIFQYYEEEERQRGNFPDRFSGHQFPNYSSELNVNALLLGDSALYLCASSTRTGIGGYTFGSGTRLTVV.

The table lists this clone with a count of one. CDR3 region: CASSIGTGFTDTQYF. The CDR3 DNA sequence: TGTGCCAGCAGTATTGGGACAGGATTCACAGATACGCAGTATTTT. This chain uses TRBV2 with TRBJ2-3; 8 bases are a match to TRBD1. From germline, CDR1 is SNHLY and CDR2 FYNNEI. V was pared by 5 bases and J by 2 bases, with 6 bases of the junction left unmatched. The CDR3 runs 15 residues.

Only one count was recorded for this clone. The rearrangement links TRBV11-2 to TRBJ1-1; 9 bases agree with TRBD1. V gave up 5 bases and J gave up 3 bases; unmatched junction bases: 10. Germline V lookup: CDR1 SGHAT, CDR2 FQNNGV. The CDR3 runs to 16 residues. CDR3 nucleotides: TGTGCCAGCAGCCACGGACAGGGGTTGTTTTACACTGAAGCTTTCTTT. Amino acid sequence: CASSHGQGLFYTEAFF.

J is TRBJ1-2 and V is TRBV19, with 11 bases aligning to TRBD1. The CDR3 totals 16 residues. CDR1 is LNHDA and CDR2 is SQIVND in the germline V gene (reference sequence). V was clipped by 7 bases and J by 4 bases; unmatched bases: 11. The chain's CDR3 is CASTASGTGGLYGYTF. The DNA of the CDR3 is TGTGCCAGTACCGCTTCCGGGACAGGGGGACTCTATGGCTACACCTTC.

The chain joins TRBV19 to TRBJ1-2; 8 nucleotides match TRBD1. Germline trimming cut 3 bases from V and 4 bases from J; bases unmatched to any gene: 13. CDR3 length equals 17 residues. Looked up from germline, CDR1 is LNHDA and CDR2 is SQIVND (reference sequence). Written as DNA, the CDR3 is TGTGCCAGTAGTATCCAAGCCGGCCAGGGGGCAAGCTATGGCTACACCTTC. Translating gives CASSIQAGQGASYGYTF.

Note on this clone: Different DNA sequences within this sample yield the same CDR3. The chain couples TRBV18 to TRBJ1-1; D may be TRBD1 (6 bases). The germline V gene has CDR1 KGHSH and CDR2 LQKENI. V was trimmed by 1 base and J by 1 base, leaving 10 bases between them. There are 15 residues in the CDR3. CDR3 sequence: CASSPHSTGNTEAFF. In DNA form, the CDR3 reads TGTGCCAGCTCACCACACTCGACAGGGAACACTGAAGCTTTCTTT.